This T cell receptor (beta chain) appears in the sequencing data of a study of blood T cell repertoires in COVID-19. Study-level information: The origin of the acute and convalescent COVID-19 samples was the United States, Italy and Spain. T cells, B-cell-depleted T cells, or PBMCs provided the cDNA or gDNA that served as material.

Patients of the Seattle cohort, enrolled during active infection, were followed longitudinally. Authors' methods: Researchers report that nucleated cell counts were estimated from reference gene primer amplification. Clones were read by immunoSEQ multiplex PCR, and TCRdb kept only the in-frame ones, dropping some. D and trimming come from the DNA, and the V and J calls and clone size come from that table. The sample lists 300,000 to 400,000 clones, roughly 86% occurring once. The V gene's germline CDR1 is SEHNR and CDR2 FQNEAQ (reference sequence). This CDR3 has 14 residues. The V end was cut by 2 bases, the J end by 1 base, with 5 bases between.

The TCR sequence derives from a young man with COVID-19, enrolled during active disease. Sequenced material: peripheral blood. The chain employs TRBV7-9 and TRBJ2-2; D call uncertain. The CDR3 DNA is TGTGCCAGCAGCTTATCCTTGAACACCGGGGAGCTGTTTTTT. It translates to CASSLSLNTGELFF.